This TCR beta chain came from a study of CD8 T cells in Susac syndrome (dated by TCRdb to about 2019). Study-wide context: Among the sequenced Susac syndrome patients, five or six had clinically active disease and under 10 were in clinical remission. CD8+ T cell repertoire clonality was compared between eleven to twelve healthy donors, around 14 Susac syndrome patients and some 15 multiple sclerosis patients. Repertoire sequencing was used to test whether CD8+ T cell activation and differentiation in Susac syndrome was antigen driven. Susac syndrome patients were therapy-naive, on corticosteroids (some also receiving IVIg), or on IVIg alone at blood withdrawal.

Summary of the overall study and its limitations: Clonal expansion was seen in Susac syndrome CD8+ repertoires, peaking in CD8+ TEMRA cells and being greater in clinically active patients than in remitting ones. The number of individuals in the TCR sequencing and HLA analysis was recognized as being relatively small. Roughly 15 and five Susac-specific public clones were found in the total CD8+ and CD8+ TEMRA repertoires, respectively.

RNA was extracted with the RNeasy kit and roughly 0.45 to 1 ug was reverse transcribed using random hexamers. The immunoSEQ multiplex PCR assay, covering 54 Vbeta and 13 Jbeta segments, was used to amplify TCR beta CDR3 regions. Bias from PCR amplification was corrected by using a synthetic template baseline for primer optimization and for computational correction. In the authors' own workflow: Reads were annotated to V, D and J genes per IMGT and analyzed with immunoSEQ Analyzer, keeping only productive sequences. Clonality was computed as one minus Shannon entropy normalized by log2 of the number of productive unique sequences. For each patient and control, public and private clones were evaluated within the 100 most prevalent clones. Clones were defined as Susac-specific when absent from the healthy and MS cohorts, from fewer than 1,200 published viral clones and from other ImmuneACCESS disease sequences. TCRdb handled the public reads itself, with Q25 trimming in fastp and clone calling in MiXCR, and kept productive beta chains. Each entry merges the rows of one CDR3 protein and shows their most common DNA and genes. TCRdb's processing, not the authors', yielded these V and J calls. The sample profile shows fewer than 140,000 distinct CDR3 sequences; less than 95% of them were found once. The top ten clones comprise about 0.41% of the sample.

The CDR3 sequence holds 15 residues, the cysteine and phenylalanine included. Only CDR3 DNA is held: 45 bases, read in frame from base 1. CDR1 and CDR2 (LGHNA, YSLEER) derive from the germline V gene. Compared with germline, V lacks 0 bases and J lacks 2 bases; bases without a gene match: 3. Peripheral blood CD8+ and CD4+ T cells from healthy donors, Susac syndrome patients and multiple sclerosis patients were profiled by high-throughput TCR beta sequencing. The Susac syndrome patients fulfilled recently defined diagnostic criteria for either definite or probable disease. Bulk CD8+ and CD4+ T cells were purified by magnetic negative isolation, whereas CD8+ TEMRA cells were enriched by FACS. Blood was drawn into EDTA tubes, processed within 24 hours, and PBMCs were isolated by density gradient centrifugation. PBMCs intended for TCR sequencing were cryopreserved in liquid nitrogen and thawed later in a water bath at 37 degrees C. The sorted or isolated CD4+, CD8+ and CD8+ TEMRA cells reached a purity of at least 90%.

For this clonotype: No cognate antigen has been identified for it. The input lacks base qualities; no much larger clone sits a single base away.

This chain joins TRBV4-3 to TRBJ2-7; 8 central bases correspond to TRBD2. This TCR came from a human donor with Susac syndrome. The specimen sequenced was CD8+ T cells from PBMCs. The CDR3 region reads CASSQDRGGPYEQYF. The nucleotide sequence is TGCGCCAGCAGCCAAGATCGGGGGGGGCCCTACGAGCAGTACTTC.